The rows below give T cell receptor beta chains drawn from one sample of a study of T cell repertoires in cytomegalovirus infection. Each CDR3 protein gets one entry after TCRdb re-called the reads with MiXCR. The table has 150,000 to 200,000 distinct CDR3 sequences, 28% seen once. Sequencing was done on a sample of PBMCs. These receptors all stem from a human donor in good health (CMV status not recorded). Some clones in this sample may be carry-over from other donors' samples. Each CDR3 is given with its conserved first and last residue.

V: TRBV20-1; CDR3: CSARGEGQGVYNEQFF
V: TRBV11-3; CDR3: CASSSNRGNEAFF
V: TRBV4-1; CDR3: CASSYGTGLEAFF
V: TRBV19; CDR3: CASSIGTGYEQYF
V: TRBV3-1; CDR3: CASSLPIGLASTNEQFF
V: TRBV12-3/TRBV12-4; CDR3: CASSFQDTGELFF
V: TRBV15; CDR3: CATSTLTGMEETQYF
V: TRBV11-2; CDR3: CASSSPGTGAYEQYF
V: TRBV7-6; CDR3: CASSLTSVGLGSYEQYF
V: TRBV20-1; CDR3: CSAPGTSGGLYEQYF
V: TRBV29-1; CDR3: CSVEEGSYGYTF
V: TRBV5-1; CDR3: CASSLDGGGSDTQYF
V: TRBV12-3/TRBV12-4; CDR3: CASSPRVGAYEMAEAFF
V: TRBV6-2/TRBV6-3; CDR3: CASSYLGRTYEQYF
V: TRBV7-9; CDR3: CASSAGTGAGEKLFF
V: TRBV12-3/TRBV12-4; CDR3: CASSPPLRFSGANVLTF
V: TRBV11-2; CDR3: CASSLATWTPSPLHF
V: TRBV11-3; CDR3: CASSFDRVSPLHF
V: TRBV7-3; CDR3: CASSPGGGEETQYF
V: TRBV7-4; CDR3: CASSPGGF
V: TRBV7-6; CDR3: CASSLGTGRGQPQHF
V: TRBV4-3; CDR3: CASSQDREGPQHF
V: TRBV19; CDR3: CASSIWENTGELFF
V: TRBV5-5; CDR3: CASSLEGTLTHISGANVLTF
V: TRBV7-2; CDR3: CASSPYGGAGTEAFF
V: TRBV6-2/TRBV6-3; CDR3: CASSYVKKETQYF
V: TRBV7-3; CDR3: CASSFEGSSYEQYF
V: TRBV12-3/TRBV12-4; CDR3: CASSLGEGMNTEAFF
V: TRBV6-6; CDR3: CASSPDRGPYNEQFF
V: TRBV2; CDR3: CASSDDWAGGWYF
V: TRBV19; CDR3: CATSGWGYEQYF
V: TRBV5-1; CDR3: CASSRGVAEQETQYF
V: TRBV6-1; CDR3: CASTQETEAFF
V: TRBV4-1; CDR3: CASSQEAGTFNEKLFF
V: TRBV19; CDR3: CATTPTGATGIQYF
V: TRBV29-1; CDR3: CSVGVRGEETQYF
V: TRBV6-6; CDR3: CASSYSGQGGPNSGYTF
V: TRBV7-2; CDR3: CASSSGQGALENGYTF
V: TRBV5-1; CDR3: CASSLNLNEKLFF
V: TRBV6-2/TRBV6-3; CDR3: CASSGFLAVSYEQYF
V: TRBV7-9; CDR3: CASSSIGWDQPQHF